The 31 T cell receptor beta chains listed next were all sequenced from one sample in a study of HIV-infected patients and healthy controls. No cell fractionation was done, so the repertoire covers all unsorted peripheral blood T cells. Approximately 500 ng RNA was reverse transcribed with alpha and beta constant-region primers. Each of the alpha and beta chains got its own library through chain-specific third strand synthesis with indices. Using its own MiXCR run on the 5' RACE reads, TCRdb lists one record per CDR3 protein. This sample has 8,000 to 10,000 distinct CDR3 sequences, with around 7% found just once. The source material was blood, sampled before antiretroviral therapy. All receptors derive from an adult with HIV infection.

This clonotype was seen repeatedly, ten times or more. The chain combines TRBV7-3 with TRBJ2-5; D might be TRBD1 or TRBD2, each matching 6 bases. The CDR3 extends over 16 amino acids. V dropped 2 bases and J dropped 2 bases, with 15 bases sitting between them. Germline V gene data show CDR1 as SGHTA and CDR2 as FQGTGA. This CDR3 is CASSLAPPGAQETQYF. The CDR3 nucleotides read TGTGCCAGCAGCTTAGCCCCACCGGGGGCACAAGAGACCCAGTACTTC.

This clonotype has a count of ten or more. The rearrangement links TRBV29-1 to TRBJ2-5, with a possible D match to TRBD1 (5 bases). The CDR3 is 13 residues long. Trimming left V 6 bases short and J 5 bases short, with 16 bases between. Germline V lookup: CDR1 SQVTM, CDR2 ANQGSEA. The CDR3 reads CSVPSQGLETQYF. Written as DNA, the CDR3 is TGCAGCGTACCGTCCCAGGGTTTGGAGACCCAGTACTTC.

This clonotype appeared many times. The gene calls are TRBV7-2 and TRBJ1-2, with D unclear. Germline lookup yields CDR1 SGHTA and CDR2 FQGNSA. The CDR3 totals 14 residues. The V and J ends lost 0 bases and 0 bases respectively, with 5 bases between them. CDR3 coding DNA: TGTGCCAGCAGCTTAGCGCAGTCTAACTATGGCTACACCTTC. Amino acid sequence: CASSLAQSNYGYTF.

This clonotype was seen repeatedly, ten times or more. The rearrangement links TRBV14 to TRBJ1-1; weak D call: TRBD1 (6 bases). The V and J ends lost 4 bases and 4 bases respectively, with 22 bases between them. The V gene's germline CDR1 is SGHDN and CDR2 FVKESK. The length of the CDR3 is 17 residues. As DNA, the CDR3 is TGTGCCAGCAGCCTCACTGGAGTGGCAGGGGTTGGCACTGAAGCTTTCTTT. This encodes CASSLTGVAGVGTEAFF.

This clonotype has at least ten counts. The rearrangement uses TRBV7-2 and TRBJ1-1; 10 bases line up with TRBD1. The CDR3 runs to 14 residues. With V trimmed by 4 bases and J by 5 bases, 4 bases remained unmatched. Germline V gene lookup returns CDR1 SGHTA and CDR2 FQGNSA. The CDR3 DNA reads TGTGCCAGCAGCTCGGGACAGGGGAGAACTGAAGCTTTCTTT. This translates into CASSSGQGRTEAFF.

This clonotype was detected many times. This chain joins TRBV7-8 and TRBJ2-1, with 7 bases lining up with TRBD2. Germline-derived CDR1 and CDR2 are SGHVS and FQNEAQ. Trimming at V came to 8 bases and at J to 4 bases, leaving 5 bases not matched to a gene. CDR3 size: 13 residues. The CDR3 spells CASGGGGYNEQFF. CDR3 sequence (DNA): TGTGCCAGCGGGGGGGGTGGATACAATGAGCAGTTCTTC.

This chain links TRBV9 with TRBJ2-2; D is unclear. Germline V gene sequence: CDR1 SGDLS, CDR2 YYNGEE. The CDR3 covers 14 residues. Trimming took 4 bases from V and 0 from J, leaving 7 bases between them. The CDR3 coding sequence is TGTGCCAGCAGCTCCAGTCCGAACACCGGGGAGCTGTTTTTT. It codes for CASSSSPNTGELFF.

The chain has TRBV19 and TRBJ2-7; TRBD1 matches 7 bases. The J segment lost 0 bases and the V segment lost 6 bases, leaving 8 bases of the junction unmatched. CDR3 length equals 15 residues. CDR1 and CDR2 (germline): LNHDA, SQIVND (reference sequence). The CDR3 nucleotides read TGTGCCAGTAGCTCCCCAGGGGGTACCTCCTACGAGCAGTACTTC. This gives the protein CASSSPGGTSYEQYF.

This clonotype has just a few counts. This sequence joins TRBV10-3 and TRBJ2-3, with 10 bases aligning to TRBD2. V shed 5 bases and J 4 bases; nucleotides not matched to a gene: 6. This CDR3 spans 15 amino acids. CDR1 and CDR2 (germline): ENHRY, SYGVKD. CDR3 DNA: TGTGCCATCAGTCCGAAGCGGGGGGGCGCAGATACGCAGTATTTT. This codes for CAISPKRGGADTQYF.

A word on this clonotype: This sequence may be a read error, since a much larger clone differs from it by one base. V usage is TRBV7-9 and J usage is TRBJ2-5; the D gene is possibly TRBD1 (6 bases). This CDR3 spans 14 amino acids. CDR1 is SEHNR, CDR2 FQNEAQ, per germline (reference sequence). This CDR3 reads CASSLVGTQESQYF. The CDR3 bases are TGTGCCAGCAGCTTAGTGGGGACACAAGAGTCCCAGTACTTC.

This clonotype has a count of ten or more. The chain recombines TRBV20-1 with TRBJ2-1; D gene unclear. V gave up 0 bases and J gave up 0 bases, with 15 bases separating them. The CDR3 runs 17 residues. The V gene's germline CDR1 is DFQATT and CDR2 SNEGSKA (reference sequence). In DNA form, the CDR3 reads TGCAGTGCTAGAGATTTCCCACCCTCGAGCTCCTACAATGAGCAGTTCTTC. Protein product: CSARDFPPSSSYNEQFF.

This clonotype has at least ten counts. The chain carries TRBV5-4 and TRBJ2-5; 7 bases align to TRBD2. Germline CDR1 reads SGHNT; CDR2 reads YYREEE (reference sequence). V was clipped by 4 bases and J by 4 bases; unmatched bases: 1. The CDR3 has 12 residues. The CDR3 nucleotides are TGTGCCAGCAGCCCGGGGGGAGAGACCCAGTACTTC. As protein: CASSPGGETQYF.

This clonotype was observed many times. The CDR3 spells CASNRDGPYEQYF. The CDR3 bases are TGTGCCAGCAATCGGGACGGACCCTACGAGCAGTACTTC. The chain uses TRBV2 and TRBJ2-7; TRBD1 or TRBD2 may be the D gene (5 bases each). The CDR3 contains 13 residues. V was trimmed by 7 bases and J by 2 bases, leaving 12 bases between them. Germline assignment: CDR1 SNHLY and CDR2 FYNNEI.

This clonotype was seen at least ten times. CDR3 in DNA: TGCAGCGCCGGACTAGCGGGGGGTAACACCGGGGAGCTGTTTTTT. This translates into CSAGLAGGNTGELFF. J is TRBJ2-2 and V is TRBV29-1; 14 bases line up with TRBD2. V lost 7 bases, J lost 2 bases, and 3 bases stayed unmatched. This CDR3 region has 15 residues. Germline V gene data show CDR1 as SQVTM and CDR2 as ANQGSEA.

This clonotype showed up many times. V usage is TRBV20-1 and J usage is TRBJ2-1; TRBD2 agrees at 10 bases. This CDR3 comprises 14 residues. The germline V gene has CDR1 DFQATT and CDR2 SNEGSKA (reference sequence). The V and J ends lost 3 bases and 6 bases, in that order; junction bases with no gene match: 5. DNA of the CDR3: TGCAGTGCTAGTCGGAGCGGGGGGGCCAATGAGCAGTTCTTC. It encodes CSASRSGGANEQFF.

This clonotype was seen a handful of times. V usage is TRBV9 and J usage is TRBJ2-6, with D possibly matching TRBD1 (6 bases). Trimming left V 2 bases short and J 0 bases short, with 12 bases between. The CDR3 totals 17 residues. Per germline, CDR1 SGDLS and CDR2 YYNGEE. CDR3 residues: CASSVQGPNSGANVLTF. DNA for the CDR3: TGTGCCAGCAGCGTTCAGGGGCCGAACTCTGGGGCCAACGTCCTGACTTTC.

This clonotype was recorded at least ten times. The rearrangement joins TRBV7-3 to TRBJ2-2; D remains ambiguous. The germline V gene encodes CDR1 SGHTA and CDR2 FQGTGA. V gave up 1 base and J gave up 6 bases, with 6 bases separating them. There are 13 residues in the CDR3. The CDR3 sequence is CASSLMSSGELFF. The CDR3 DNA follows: TGTGCCAGCAGCTTAATGAGTTCCGGGGAGCTGTTTTTT.

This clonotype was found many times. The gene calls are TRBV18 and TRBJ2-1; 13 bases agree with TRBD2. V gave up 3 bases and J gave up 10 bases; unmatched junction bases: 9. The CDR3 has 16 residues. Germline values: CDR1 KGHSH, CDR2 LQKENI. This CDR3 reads CASSPTLAGGLGEQFF. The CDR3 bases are TGTGCCAGCTCACCGACACTAGCGGGGGGGCTTGGCGAGCAGTTCTTC.

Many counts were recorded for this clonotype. CDR3 residues: CASSETGRSPLHF. The CDR3 nucleotides read TGTGCCAGCAGTGAGACAGGACGTTCACCCCTCCACTTT. The chain carries TRBV27 and TRBJ1-6, with a tentative D call TRBD1 (6 bases). Germline CDR1 and CDR2: MNHEY and SMNVEV (reference sequence). The germline V and J ends were trimmed by 5 bases and 9 bases, with 11 bases remaining between them. This CDR3 contains 13 residues.

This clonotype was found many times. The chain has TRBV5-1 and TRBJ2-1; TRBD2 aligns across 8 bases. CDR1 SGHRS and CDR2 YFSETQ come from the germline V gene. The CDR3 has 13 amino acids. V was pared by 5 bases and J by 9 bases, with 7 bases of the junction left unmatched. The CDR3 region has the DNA TGCGCCAGCAGAAACGGGGGGGCCGGTGAGCAGTTCTTC. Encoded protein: CASRNGGAGEQFF.

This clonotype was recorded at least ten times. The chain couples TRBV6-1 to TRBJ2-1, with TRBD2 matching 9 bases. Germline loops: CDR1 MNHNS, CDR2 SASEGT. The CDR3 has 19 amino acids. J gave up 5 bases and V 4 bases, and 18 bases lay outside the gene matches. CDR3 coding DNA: TGTGCCAGCAGTGGCTCGACCAAGCTGGGGACTAGCTACAACAATGAGCAGTTCTTC. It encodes CASSGSTKLGTSYNNEQFF.

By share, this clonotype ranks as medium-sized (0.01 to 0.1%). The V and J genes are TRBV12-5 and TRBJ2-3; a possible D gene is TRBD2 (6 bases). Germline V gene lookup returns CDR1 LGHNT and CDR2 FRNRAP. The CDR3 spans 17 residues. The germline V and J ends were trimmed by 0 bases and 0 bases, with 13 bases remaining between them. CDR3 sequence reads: CASGLVGPSASTDTQYF. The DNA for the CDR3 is TGTGCTAGTGGTTTGGTAGGGCCTAGCGCGAGCACAGATACGCAGTATTTT.

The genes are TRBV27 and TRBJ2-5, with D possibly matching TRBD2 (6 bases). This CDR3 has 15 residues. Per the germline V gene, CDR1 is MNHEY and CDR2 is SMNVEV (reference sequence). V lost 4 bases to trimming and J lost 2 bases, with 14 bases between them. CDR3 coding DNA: TGTGCCAGCAGTTCCCCGTGGCGGGGACAAGAGACCCAGTACTTC. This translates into CASSSPWRGQETQYF.

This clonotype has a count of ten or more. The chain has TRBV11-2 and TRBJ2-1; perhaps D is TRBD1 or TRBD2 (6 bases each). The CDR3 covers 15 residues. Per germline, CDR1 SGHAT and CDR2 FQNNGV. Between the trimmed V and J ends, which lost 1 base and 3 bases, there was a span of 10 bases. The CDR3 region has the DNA TGTGCCAGCAGCTTAGTGGAGGGGGTCTACAATGAGCAGTTCTTC. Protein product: CASSLVEGVYNEQFF.

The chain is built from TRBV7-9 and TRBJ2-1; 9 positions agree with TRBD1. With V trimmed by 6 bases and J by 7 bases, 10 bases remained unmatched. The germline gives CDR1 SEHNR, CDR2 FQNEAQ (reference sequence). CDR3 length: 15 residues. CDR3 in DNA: TGTGCCAGCAGACAACCGGGACAGGGAGGAAATGAGCAGTTCTTC. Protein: CASRQPGQGGNEQFF. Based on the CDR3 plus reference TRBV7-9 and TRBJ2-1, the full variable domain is DTGVSQNPRHKITKRGQNVTFRCDPISEHNRLYWYRQTLGQGPEFLTYFQNEAQLEKSRLLSDRFSAERPKGSFSTLEIQRTEQGDSAMYLCASRQPGQGGNEQFFGPGTRLTVL.

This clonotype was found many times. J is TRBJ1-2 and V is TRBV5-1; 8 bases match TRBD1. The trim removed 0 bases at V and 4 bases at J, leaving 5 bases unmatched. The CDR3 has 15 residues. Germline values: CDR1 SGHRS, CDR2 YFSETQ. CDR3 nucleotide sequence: TGCGCCAGCAGCTTGGGACAGGGGACCGGCTATGGCTACACCTTC. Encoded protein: CASSLGQGTGYGYTF.

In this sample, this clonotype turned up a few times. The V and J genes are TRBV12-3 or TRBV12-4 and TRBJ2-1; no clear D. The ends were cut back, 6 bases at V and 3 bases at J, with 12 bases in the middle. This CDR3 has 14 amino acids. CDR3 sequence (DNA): TGTGCCAGCAGCCGCCCCCCTAGCTACAATGAGCAGTTCTTC. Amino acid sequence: CASSRPPSYNEQFF.

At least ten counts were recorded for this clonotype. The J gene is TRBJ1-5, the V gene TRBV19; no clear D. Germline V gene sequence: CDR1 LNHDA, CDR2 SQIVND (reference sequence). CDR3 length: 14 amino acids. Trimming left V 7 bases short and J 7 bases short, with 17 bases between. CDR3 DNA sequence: TGTGCCAGTAAGGGCCAATCTGCCTCCCAGCCCCAGCATTTT. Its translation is CASKGQSASQPQHF.

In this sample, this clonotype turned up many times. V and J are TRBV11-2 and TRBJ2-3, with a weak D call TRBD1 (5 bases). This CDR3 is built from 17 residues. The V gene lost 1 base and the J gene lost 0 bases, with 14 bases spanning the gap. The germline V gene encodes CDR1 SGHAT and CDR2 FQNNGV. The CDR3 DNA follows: TGTGCCAGCAGCTTAGCCAGGGCGACTTATAGCACAGATACGCAGTATTTT. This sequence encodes CASSLARATYSTDTQYF.

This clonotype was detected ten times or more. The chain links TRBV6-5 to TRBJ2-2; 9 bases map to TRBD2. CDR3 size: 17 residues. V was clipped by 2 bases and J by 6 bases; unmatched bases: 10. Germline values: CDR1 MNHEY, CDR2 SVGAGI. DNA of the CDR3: TGTGCCAGCAGTTACCGGGCGGGGGGGCCGGTGGCCGGGGAGCTGTTTTTT. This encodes CASSYRAGGPVAGELFF.

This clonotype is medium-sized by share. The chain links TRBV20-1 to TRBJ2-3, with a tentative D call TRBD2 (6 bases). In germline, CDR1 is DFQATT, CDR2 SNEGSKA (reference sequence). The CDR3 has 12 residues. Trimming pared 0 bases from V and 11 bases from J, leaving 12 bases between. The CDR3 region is CSAREEGVEQYF. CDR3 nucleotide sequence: TGCAGTGCTAGAGAGGAGGGCGTGGAGCAGTATTTT.